Shown below are 28 T cell receptor beta chains from a single sample sequenced in a study of OX40 agonist ivuxolimab in advanced cancers. Sequenced by immunoSEQ multiplex PCR; TCRdb stores in-frame clones only, minus some. The sample yields roughly 90,000 clones, about 90% seen once. The sample consisted of CD4+ or CD8+ T cells sorted from blood, taken in a trial of the OX40 agonist ivuxolimab. The origin of the receptors is an adult with an advanced solid tumor such as melanoma, head and neck, liver or kidney cancer.

This chain links TRBV7-9 with TRBJ1-5; the D is unclear. V was trimmed by 5 bases and J by 2 bases, leaving 10 bases between them. Germline V gives CDR1 SEHNR, CDR2 FQNEAQ (reference sequence). CDR3 length: 14 residues. Here the CDR3 DNA reads TGTGCCAGCAGCAGAGCGGAGGGCAATCAGCCCCAGCATTTT. Protein: CASSRAEGNQPQHF.

This clone was detected once. The chain recombines TRBV25-1 with TRBJ2-7; D possibly matches TRBD1 or TRBD2 (5 bases each). The CDR3 totals 15 residues. V was trimmed by 6 bases and J by 4 bases, leaving 19 bases between them. Germline-derived CDR1 and CDR2 are MGHDK and SYGVNS. CDR3 DNA: TGTGCCAGCAGCGGCGGTGGGGGAATCCCGTACGAGCAGTACTTC. Translation gives CASSGGGGIPYEQYF.

V gene TRBV30 combines with J gene TRBJ1-6; D ambiguous. V was cut by 2 bases and J by 16 bases, with 15 bases left in between. Germline V CDR1 and CDR2: GTSNPN, SVGIG (reference sequence). This CDR3 has 12 residues. The CDR3 bases are TGTGCCTGGAGTCTAGGAAGACACCCACTCCACTTT. This codes for CAWSLGRHPLHF.

The chain recombines TRBV10-3 with TRBJ1-5, with a weak D call TRBD1 (6 bases). Germline CDR1 reads ENHRY; CDR2 reads SYGVKD. V was trimmed by 8 bases and J by 3 bases, leaving 8 bases between them. This CDR3 region has 12 residues. The DNA of the CDR3 is TGTGCCATCGGACAGCCCAATCAGCCCCAGCATTTT. Residues: CAIGQPNQPQHF.

The V call is TRBV7-2, the J call TRBJ1-6, with unresolved D. V lost 2 bases, J lost 13 bases, and 6 bases lay in between. From germline, CDR1 is SGHTA and CDR2 FQGNSA. The CDR3 extends over 11 amino acids. CDR3: CASSLKTPLHF. The CDR3 DNA follows: TGTGCCAGCAGCTTAAAGACTCCCCTCCACTTT.

The J gene is TRBJ1-5, the V gene TRBV19; D possibly corresponds to TRBD1 (6 bases). Germline V gives CDR1 LNHDA, CDR2 SQIVND (reference sequence). Deletions cut 2 bases from V and 0 bases from J, with 17 bases between. The CDR3 extends over 18 amino acids. CDR3 region: CASSIIGTRVGSNQPQHF. CDR3 nucleotides: TGTGCCAGTAGTATAATAGGGACACGGGTGGGTAGCAATCAGCCCCAGCATTTT.

The chain joins TRBV5-6 to TRBJ2-5; either TRBD1 or TRBD2 may fit D (5 bases each). The CDR3 has 13 residues. V lost 0 bases, J lost 7 bases, and 10 bases lay in between. Germline V gives CDR1 SGHDT, CDR2 YYEEEE. The CDR3 loop reads CASSLGGVGTQYF. The CDR3 region has the DNA TGTGCCAGCAGCTTGGGAGGGGTGGGGACCCAGTACTTC. Using reference TRBV5-6 and TRBJ2-5 for the parts outside the CDR3, the full variable domain is DAGVTQSPTHLIKTRGQQVTLRCSPKSGHDTVSWYQQALGQGPQFIFQYYEEEERQRGNFPDRFSGHQFPNYSSELNVNALLLGDSALYLCASSLGGVGTQYFGPGTRLLVL.

This sequence joins TRBV7-2 and TRBJ2-2; the match to TRBD1 covers 8 bases. Germline-derived CDR1 and CDR2 are SGHTA and FQGNSA. Unmatched junction bases numbered 0, after V lost 6 bases and J lost 6 bases. This CDR3 contains 12 residues. The CDR3 loop is CASRQGAGELFF. Here the CDR3 DNA reads TGTGCCAGCAGACAGGGGGCCGGGGAGCTGTTTTTT.

The chain is built from TRBV7-7 and TRBJ2-3, with 7 bases fitting TRBD2. The trim removed 1 base at V and 6 bases at J, leaving 1 base unmatched. Germline loops: CDR1 SSHAT, CDR2 FNYEAQ (reference sequence). The CDR3 length is 13 residues. The CDR3 here is CASSLGEGDTQYF. The CDR3 coding sequence is TGTGCCAGCAGCTTAGGGGAGGGGGATACGCAGTATTTT.

This sequence joins TRBV28 and TRBJ1-3; the match to TRBD1 covers 9 bases. The CDR3 consists of 15 residues. CDR1 and CDR2 from the germline V gene are MDHEN and SYDVKM. The V segment lost 6 bases and the J segment 3 bases; nucleotides outside the gene matches: 6. In DNA form, the CDR3 reads TGTGCCAGCAGACCACAGGGGGCGCGTGGAAACACCATATATTTT. It translates to CASRPQGARGNTIYF.

This clone was counted a few times. This sequence joins TRBV6-6 and TRBJ1-1, with D unresolved. V gave up 5 bases and J gave up 0 bases, with 10 bases separating them. The CDR3 sequence is 14 residues long. Germline CDR1 reads MNHNY; CDR2 reads SVGAGI (reference sequence). This chain's CDR3 is CASSMTPLNTEAFF. The CDR3 DNA reads as TGTGCCAGCAGTATGACACCTTTGAACACTGAAGCTTTCTTT.

V gene TRBV18 combines with J gene TRBJ2-5; D gene unclear. V was clipped by 0 bases and J by 1 base, with 6 bases between them. The CDR3 length is 14 residues. Germline loops: CDR1 KGHSH, CDR2 LQKENI. CDR3 coding DNA: TGTGCCAGCTCACCACCGGGCATCCAAGAGACCCAGTACTTC. Protein: CASSPPGIQETQYF. The full variable domain, completed using reference TRBV18 and TRBJ2-5, is NAGVMQNPRHLVRRRGQEARLRCSPMKGHSHVYWYRQLPEEGLKFMVYLQKENIIDESGMPKERFSAEFPKEGPSILRIQQVVRGDSAAYFCASSPPGIQETQYFGPGTRLLVL.

Turning to this clone: An end of the junction does not agree with germline; a read error may underlie this. The V call is TRBV7-7, the J call TRBJ2-7; D is undetermined. This CDR3 is built from 13 residues. The germline V gene encodes CDR1 SSHAT and CDR2 FNYEAQ (reference sequence). The CDR3 reads CASSREGPYEQYF. The CDR3, as DNA: TGTGCTAGCAGCCGAGAAGGCCCCTACGAGCAGTACTTC.

The chain uses TRBV7-3 and TRBJ1-1, with 7 bases identical to TRBD1. After removal of 3 bases from V and 1 base from J, the junction contained 5 bases not matched to a gene. The CDR3 totals 15 residues. Germline V gene sequence: CDR1 SGHTA, CDR2 FQGTGA. CDR3 bases: TGTGCCAGCAGCTTCCAGGCAGGGGGGAACACTGAAGCTTTCTTT. Encoded protein: CASSFQAGGNTEAFF.

The rearrangement uses TRBV11-2 and TRBJ2-3; 8 nucleotides line up with TRBD2. Germline V gene data show CDR1 as SGHAT and CDR2 as FQNNGV. Trimming cost V 4 bases and J 3 bases; bases outside gene matches: 3. CDR3 size: 14 residues. The CDR3 DNA reads TGTGCCAGCAGCTCGGGGGGGTCGACAGATACGCAGTATTTT. Translating it yields CASSSGGSTDTQYF.

The chain is built from TRBV5-5 and TRBJ2-7; D unresolved. Trimming cost V 0 bases and J 3 bases, with 7 bases left between them. The germline CDR1 and CDR2 sequences are SGHKS and YYEKEE (reference sequence). CDR3 length equals 13 residues. The CDR3 here is CASSLEVSYEQYF. The CDR3 bases are TGTGCCAGCAGCTTGGAAGTTAGCTACGAGCAGTACTTC.

This clone turned up a few times. The rearrangement uses TRBV11-2 and TRBJ1-1; D gene ambiguous. The CDR3 extends over 11 amino acids. V lost 3 bases to trimming and J lost 10 bases, with 9 bases between them. CDR1 and CDR2 (germline): SGHAT, FQNNGV. The CDR3 nucleotides read TGTGCCAGCAGCTTGCGGGCCGGAGCTTTCTTT. Its protein product is CASSLRAGAFF.

V and J are TRBV5-4 and TRBJ2-2; TRBD1 is a possible D gene (6 bases). From germline, CDR1 is SGHNT and CDR2 YYREEE (reference sequence). The length of the CDR3 is 15 residues. V lost 4 bases and J lost 5, with 15 bases in between. CDR3: CASSPQGVVTGELFF. DNA for the CDR3: TGTGCCAGCAGCCCACAGGGAGTAGTAACCGGGGAGCTGTTTTTT.

The V gene is TRBV11-2, the J gene TRBJ2-3, with a weak D call TRBD2 (7 bases). Deletions cut 5 bases from V and 6 bases from J, with 18 bases between. This CDR3 is 15 amino acids long. Germline V lookup: CDR1 SGHAT, CDR2 FQNNGV. CDR3 coding DNA: TGTGCCAGCAGCCCCCTTGGGGGGGCGGTTGATACGCAGTATTTT. It yields the protein CASSPLGGAVDTQYF.

This sequence joins TRBV19 and TRBJ2-3; D is perhaps TRBD2 (7 bases). Germline values: CDR1 LNHDA, CDR2 SQIVND (reference sequence). Trimming removed 4 bases at V and 2 bases at J, with 13 bases between. The CDR3 loop spans 15 amino acids. CDR3 DNA: TGTGCCAGTAGTAATGCGGGGGCCTCCACAGATACGCAGTATTTT. Translated, it gives CASSNAGASTDTQYF.

This rearrangement joins TRBV7-2 to TRBJ1-3; TRBD1 matches 7 bases. This CDR3 has 15 residues. Germline CDR1 is SGHTA and CDR2 is FQGNSA. Trimming cost V 4 bases and J 2 bases; bases outside gene matches: 5. CDR3 in amino acids: CASSSPDRAGNTIYF. CDR3 in DNA: TGTGCCAGCAGCTCCCCCGACAGGGCTGGAAACACCATATATTTT. Full variable domain (remainder filled in from reference TRBV7-2 and TRBJ1-3): GAGVSQSPSNKVTEKGKDVELRCDPISGHTALYWYRQSLGQGLEFLIYFQGNSAPDKSGLPSDRFSAERTGGSVSTLTIQRTQQEDSAVYLCASSSPDRAGNTIYFGEGSWLTVV.

The genes are TRBV30 and TRBJ1-5; no definite D call. Germline V lookup: CDR1 GTSNPN, CDR2 SVGIG (reference sequence). V lost 2 bases, J lost 1 base, and 9 bases lay in between. The CDR3 runs 14 residues. CDR3: CAWSKSGSNQPQHF. The CDR3 bases are TGTGCCTGGAGTAAGAGTGGCAGCAATCAGCCCCAGCATTTT.

This clone was picked up one time. The chain recombines TRBV28 with TRBJ2-7; TRBD1 or TRBD2 may be the D gene (5 bases each). The length of the CDR3 is 14 residues. Germline V gene sequence: CDR1 MDHEN, CDR2 SYDVKM. V was cut by 4 bases and J by 5 bases, with 15 bases left in between. The CDR3 loop is CASSSGTIPDEQYF. The CDR3 DNA follows: TGTGCCAGCAGTTCCGGGACCATTCCCGACGAGCAGTACTTC.

V gene TRBV6-6 combines with J gene TRBJ2-5; the D is unclear. The V end was cut by 2 bases, the J end by 1 base, with 8 bases between. The CDR3 has 14 residues. Germline CDR1 MNHNY, CDR2 SVGAGI (reference sequence). In nucleotides, the CDR3 is TGTGCCAGCAGTTACCGGTACTCCCAAGAGACCCAGTACTTC. It codes for CASSYRYSQETQYF.

The rearrangement uses TRBV2 and TRBJ1-1; 8 positions agree with TRBD1. Germline V gives CDR1 SNHLY, CDR2 FYNNEI. The CDR3 totals 15 residues. V shed 6 bases, J shed 1 base, and the junction held 7 bases outside the gene matches. In DNA, the CDR3 is TGTGCCAGCAGGAAGGGAGACAGGGGGAACACTGAAGCTTTCTTT. Its protein is CASRKGDRGNTEAFF.

V and J are TRBV19 and TRBJ2-2, with a weak D call TRBD1 (5 bases). Trimming stripped 3 bases from V and 6 bases from J, with 14 bases between. The germline gives CDR1 LNHDA, CDR2 SQIVND (reference sequence). CDR3 length: 15 amino acids. The CDR3 reads CASSMMTAKSGELFF. The CDR3 bases are TGTGCCAGTAGTATGATGACAGCAAAGTCCGGGGAGCTGTTTTTT.

The CDR3 DNA follows: TGTGCCAGCAGGACTAGCGGGGTTGGGGCAGAGACCCAGTACTTC. The encoded protein is CASRTSGVGAETQYF. J is TRBJ2-5 and V is TRBV2; 11 positions agree with TRBD2. CDR1 and CDR2 from the germline V gene are SNHLY and FYNNEI. The CDR3 extends over 15 amino acids. The V gene end was trimmed by 6 bases and the J gene end by 4 bases; junction bases not matched to a gene: 7.

V gene TRBV29-1 combines with J gene TRBJ2-1; D possibly matches TRBD1 or TRBD2 (7 bases each). CDR1 is SQVTM and CDR2 is ANQGSEA in the germline V gene. Between the trimmed V and J ends, which lost 8 bases and 9 bases, there was a span of 23 bases. The CDR3 is 14 residues long. CDR3 in DNA: TGCAGCATCTCAGGGGGGGGGCAGGGGGTTGAGCAGTTCTTC. This translates into CSISGGGQGVEQFF.